This T cell receptor (beta chain) was recovered during a study of immune evolution from preneoplasia to lung adenocarcinoma. J was trimmed by 5 bases and V by 7 bases; bases with no gene match: 4. The germline gives CDR1 LNHDA, CDR2 SQIVND (reference sequence). This CDR3 region has 13 residues. Produced via immunoSEQ multiplex PCR; TCRdb's table is partial and in-frame only. This sample carries around 9,900 clones, 88% of them seen once, and the ten largest clones take just under 3%. By its share, this clone is large. This sequence originates from a person aged 65 to 85 with invasive lung adenocarcinoma. Some clones in this sample may be carry-over from other donors' samples. The rearrangement joins TRBV19 to TRBJ1-5; 8 nucleotides match TRBD1. Sequenced: FFPE invasive lung adenocarcinoma tissue. Here the CDR3 reads CASNRRGHQPQHF. The CDR3 DNA follows: TGTGCCAGTAACCGCAGGGGGCATCAGCCCCAGCATTTT.